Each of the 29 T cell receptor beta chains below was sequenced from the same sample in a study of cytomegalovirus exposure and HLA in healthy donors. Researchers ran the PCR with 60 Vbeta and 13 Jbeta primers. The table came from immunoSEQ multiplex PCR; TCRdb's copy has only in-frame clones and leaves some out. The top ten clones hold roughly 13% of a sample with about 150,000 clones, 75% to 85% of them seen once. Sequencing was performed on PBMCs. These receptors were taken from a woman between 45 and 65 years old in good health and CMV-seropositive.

The chain's CDR3 is CSVRAAGKDEQFF. CDR3 nucleotides: TGCAGCGTGAGGGCAGCGGGGAAGGATGAGCAGTTCTTC. V usage is TRBV29-1 and J usage is TRBJ2-1; 7 bases fit TRBD2. V gave up 6 bases and J gave up 8 bases; unmatched junction bases: 10. The germline V gene encodes CDR1 SQVTM and CDR2 ANQGSEA. CDR3 length: 13 amino acids.

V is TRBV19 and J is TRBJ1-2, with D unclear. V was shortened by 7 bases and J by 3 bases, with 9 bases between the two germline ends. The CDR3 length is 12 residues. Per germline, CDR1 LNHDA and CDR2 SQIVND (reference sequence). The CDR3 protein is CASNSPDYGYTF. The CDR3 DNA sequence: TGTGCCAGTAATAGCCCGGACTATGGCTACACCTTC.

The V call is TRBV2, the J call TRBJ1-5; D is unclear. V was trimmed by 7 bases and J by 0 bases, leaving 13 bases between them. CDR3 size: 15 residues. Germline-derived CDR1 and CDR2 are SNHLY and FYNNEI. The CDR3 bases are TGTGCCAGCATCGAGGGAGGGAATAGCAATCAGCCCCAGCATTTT. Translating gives CASIEGGNSNQPQHF.

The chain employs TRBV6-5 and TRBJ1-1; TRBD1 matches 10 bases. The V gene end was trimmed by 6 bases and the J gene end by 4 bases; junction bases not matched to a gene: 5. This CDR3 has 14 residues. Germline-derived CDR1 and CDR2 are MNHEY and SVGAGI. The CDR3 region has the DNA TGTGCCAGCAGCCGACAGGGGGCTGGCACTGAAGCTTTCTTT. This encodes CASSRQGAGTEAFF.

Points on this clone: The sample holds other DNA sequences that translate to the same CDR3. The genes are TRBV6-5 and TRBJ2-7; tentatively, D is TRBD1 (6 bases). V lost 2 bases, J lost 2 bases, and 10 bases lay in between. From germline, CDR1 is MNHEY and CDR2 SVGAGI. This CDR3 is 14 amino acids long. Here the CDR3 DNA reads TGTGCCAGCAGTTACGGGACATCCACCTACGAGCAGTACTTC. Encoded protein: CASSYGTSTYEQYF.

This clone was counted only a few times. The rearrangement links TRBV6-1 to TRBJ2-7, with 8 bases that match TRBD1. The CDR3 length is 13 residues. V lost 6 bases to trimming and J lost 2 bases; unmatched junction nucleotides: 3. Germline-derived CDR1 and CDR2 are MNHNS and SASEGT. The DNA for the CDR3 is TGTGCCAGCAGATTACAGGGGGCCTACGAGCAGTACTTC. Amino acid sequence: CASRLQGAYEQYF.

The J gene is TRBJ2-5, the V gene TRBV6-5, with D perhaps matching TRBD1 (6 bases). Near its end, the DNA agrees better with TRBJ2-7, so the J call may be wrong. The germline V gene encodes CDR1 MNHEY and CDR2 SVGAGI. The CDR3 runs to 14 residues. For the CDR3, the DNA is TGTGCCAGCGGTATCCGGGACACCTCCTACGAGCAGTACTTC. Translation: CASGIRDTSYEQYF.

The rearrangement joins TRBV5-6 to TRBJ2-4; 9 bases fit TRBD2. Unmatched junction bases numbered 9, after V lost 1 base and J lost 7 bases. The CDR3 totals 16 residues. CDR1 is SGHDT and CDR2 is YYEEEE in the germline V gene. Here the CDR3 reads CASSLTGGGAYNIQYF. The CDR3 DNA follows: TGTGCCAGCAGCTTGACAGGCGGGGGGGCCTACAACATTCAGTACTTC.

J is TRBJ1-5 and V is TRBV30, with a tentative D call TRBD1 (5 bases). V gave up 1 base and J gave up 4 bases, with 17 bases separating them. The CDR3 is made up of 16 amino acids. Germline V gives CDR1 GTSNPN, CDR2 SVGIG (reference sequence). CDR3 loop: CAWSGPSGGANQPQHF. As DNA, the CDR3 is TGTGCCTGGAGTGGGCCCTCCGGAGGGGCTAATCAGCCCCAGCATTTT.

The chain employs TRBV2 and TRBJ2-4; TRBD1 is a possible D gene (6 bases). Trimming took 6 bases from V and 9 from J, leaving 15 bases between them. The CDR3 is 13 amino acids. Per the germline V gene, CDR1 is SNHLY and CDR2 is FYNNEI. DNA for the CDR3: TGTGCCAGCAGCCGGGCCCAGGGGAGCATTCAGTACTTC. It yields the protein CASSRAQGSIQYF.

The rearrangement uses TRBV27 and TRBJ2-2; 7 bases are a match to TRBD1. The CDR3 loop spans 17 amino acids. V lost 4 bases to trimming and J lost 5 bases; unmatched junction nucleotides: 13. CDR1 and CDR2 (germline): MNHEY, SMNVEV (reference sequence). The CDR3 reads CASSSPPVGGKTGELFF. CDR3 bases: TGTGCCAGCAGTTCTCCTCCGGTAGGGGGCAAAACCGGGGAGCTGTTTTTT.

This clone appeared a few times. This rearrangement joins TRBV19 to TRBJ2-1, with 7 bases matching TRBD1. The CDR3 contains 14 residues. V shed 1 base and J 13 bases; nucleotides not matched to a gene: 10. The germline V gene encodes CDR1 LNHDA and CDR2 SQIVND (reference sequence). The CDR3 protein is CASSIGRLGDRQFF. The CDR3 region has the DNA TGTGCCAGTAGTATAGGACGTTTGGGGGACAGACAGTTCTTC.

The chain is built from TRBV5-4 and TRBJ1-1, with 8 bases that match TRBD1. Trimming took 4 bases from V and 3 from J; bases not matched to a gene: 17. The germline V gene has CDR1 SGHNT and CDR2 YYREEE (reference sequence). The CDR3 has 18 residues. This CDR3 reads CASSGSGTGGGGHTEAFF. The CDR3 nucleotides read TGTGCCAGCAGCGGGAGTGGGACAGGAGGGGGTGGGCACACTGAAGCTTTCTTT.

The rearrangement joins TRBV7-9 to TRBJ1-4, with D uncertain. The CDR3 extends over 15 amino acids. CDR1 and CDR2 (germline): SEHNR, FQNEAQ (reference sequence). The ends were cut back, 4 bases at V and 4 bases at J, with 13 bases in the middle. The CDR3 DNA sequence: TGTGCCAGCAGCTCCTACCTAGACCGTAATGAAAAACTGTTTTTT. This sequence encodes CASSSYLDRNEKLFF.

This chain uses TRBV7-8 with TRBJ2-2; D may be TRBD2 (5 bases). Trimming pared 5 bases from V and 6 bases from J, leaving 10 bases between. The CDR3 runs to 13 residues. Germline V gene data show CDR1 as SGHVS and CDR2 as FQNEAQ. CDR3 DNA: TGTGCCAGCAGCCCGGGGTCCTCCGGGGAGCTGTTTTTT. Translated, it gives CASSPGSSGELFF.

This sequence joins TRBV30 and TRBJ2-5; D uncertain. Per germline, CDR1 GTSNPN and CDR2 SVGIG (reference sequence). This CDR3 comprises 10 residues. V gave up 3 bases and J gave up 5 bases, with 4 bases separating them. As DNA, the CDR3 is TGTGCCTGGAGCGTTGAGACCCAGTACTTC. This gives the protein CAWSVETQYF.

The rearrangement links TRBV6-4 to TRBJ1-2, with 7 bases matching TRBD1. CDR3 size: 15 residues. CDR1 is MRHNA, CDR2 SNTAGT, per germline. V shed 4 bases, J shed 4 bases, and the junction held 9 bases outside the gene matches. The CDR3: CASSVNPGQLYGYTF. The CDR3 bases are TGTGCCAGCAGTGTGAACCCGGGACAGCTCTATGGCTACACCTTC.

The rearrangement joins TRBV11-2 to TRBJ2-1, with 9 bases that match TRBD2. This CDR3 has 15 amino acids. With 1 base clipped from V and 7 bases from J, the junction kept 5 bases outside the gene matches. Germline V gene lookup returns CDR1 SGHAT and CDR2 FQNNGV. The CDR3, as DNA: TGTGCCAGCAGCTTAGGGGCTAGCGGGGTAAATGAGCAGTTCTTC. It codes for CASSLGASGVNEQFF. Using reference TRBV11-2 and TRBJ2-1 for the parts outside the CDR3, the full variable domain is EAGVAQSPRYKIIEKRQSVAFWCNPISGHATLYWYQQILGQGPKLLIQFQNNGVVDDSQLPKDRFSAERLKGVDSTLKIQPAKLEDSAVYLCASSLGASGVNEQFFGPGTRLTVL.

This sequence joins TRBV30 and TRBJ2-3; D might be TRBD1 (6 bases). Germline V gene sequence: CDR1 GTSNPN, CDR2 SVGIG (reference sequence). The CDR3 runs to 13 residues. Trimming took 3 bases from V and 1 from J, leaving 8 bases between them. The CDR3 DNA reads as TGTGCCTGGAGGGCAGGGGGCACAGATACGCAGTATTTT. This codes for CAWRAGGTDTQYF.

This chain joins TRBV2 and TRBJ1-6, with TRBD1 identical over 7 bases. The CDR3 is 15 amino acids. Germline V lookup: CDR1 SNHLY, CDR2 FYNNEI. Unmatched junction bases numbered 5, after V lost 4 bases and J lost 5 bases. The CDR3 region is CASSATGQNNSPLHF. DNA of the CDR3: TGTGCCAGCAGTGCGACGGGACAGAATAATTCACCCCTCCACTTT.

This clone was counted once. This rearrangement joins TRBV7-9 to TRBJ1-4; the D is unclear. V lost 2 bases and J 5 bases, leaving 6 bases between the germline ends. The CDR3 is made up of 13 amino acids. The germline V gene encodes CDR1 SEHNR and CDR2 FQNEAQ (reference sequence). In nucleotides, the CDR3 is TGTGCCAGCAGCTTAAATCAGAATGAAAAACTGTTTTTT. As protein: CASSLNQNEKLFF.

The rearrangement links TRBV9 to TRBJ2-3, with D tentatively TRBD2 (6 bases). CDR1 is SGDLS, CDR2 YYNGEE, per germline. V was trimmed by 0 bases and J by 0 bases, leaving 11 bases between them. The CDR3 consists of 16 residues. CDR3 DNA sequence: TGTGCCAGCAGCGTAGGGGGGGTGACTAGCACAGATACGCAGTATTTT. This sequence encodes CASSVGGVTSTDTQYF.

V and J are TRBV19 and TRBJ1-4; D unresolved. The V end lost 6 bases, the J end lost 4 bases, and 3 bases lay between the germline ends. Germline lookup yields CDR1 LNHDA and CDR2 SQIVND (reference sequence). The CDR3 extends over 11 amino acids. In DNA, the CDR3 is TGTGCCAGTAGCCGTAATGAAAAACTGTTTTTT. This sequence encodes CASSRNEKLFF.

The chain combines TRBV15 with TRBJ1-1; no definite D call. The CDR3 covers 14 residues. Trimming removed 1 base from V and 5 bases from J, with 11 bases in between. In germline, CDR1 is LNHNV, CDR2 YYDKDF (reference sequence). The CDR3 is CATSRAWIGTEAFF. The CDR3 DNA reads TGTGCCACCAGCAGAGCCTGGATCGGGACTGAAGCTTTCTTT.

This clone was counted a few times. This CDR3 is CASRYGQGLANYGYTF. Here the CDR3 DNA reads TGCGCCAGCAGGTATGGACAGGGCCTAGCTAACTATGGCTACACCTTC. The gene calls are TRBV5-1 and TRBJ1-2, with 8 bases matching TRBD1. This CDR3 has 16 residues. J was trimmed by 0 bases and V by 5 bases; bases with no gene match: 9. Germline V lookup: CDR1 SGHRS, CDR2 YFSETQ.

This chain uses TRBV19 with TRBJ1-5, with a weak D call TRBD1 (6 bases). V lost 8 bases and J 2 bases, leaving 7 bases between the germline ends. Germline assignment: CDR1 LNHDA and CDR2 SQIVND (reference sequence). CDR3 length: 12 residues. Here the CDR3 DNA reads TGTGCCAGTGCAGGGGGCAATCAGCCCCAGCATTTT. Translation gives CASAGGNQPQHF.

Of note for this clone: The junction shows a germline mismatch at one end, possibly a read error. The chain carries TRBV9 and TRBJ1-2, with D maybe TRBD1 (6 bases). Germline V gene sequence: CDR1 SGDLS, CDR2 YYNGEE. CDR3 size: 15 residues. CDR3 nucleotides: TGTGCCAGCAGCGTAGATGGGGGGGCGAGAACTTCGGCGTCCTTC. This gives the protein CASSVDGGARTSASF.

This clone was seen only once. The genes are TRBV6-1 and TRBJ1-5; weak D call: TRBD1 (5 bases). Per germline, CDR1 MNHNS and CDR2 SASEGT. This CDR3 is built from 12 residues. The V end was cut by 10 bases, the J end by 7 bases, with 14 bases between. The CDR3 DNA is TGTGCCATCGACCAGGGATTACAGCCCCAGCATTTT. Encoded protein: CAIDQGLQPQHF.

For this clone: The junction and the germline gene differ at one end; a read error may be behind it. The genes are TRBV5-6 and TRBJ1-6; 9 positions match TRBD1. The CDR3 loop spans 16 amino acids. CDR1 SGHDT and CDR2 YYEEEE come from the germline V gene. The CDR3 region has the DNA TGTGCCAGCAGTTTGGACAGGGGTCCGTATAATTCACCCCTCCACTTT. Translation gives CASSLDRGPYNSPLHF.